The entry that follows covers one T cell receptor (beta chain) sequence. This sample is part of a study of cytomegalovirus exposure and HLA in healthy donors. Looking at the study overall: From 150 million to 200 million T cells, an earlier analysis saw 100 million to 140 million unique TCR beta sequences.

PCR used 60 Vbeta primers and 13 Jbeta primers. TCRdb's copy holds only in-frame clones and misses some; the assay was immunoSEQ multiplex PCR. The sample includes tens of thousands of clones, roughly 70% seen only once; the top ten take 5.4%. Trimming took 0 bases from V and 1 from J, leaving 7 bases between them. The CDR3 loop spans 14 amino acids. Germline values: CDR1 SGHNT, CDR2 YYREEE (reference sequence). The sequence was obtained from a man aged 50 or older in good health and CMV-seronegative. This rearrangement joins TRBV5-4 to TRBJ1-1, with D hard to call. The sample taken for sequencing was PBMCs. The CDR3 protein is CASSLDSKNTEAFF. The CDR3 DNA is TGTGCCAGCAGCTTGGACAGCAAGAACACTGAAGCTTTCTTT. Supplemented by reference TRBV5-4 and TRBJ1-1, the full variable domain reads ETGVTQSPTHLIKTRGQQVTLRCSSQSGHNTVSWYQQALGQGPQFIFQYYREEENGRGNFPPRFSGLQFPNYSSELNVNALELDDSALYLCASSLDSKNTEAFFGQGTRLTVV.